These 14 T cell receptor beta chains originate from one sample sequenced in a study of STAT5B mutations in CD4+ large granular lymphocyte leukemia. TCRdb keeps only in-frame clones here, not all; method: immunoSEQ multiplex PCR. The sample lists about 45,000 clones; roughly 85% were seen once. The specimen sequenced was CD4+ T cells from blood buffy coats. The receptors come from a human donor in good health.

The rearrangement links TRBV11-3 to TRBJ2-5, with D tentatively TRBD1 or TRBD2 (7 bases each). The DNA end is more similar to TRBJ2-7, so the J call may be wrong. The CDR3 is 16 residues long. Germline V gives CDR1 SGHNT, CDR2 YENEEA. CDR3 sequence reads: CASRTTDREGKREQYF. CDR3 nucleotide sequence: TGTGCCAGCAGGACTACTGACAGGGAGGGAAAGCGCGAGCAGTACTTC.

The chain recombines TRBV27 with TRBJ2-3; 9 positions match TRBD2. The V segment lost 8 bases and the J segment 0 bases; nucleotides outside the gene matches: 3. The CDR3 extends over 14 amino acids. From germline, CDR1 is MNHEY and CDR2 SMNVEV (reference sequence). CDR3 nucleotides: TGTGCCAGCTCCCTAGCGGGGAGCACAGATACGCAGTATTTT. This gives the protein CASSLAGSTDTQYF.

The genes are TRBV28 and TRBJ2-1; 11 bases map to TRBD2. The CDR3 runs to 13 residues. The V gene's germline CDR1 is MDHEN and CDR2 SYDVKM. As DNA, the CDR3 is TGTGCTGTAGCGGGAGGGCCCTACAATGAGCAGTTCTTC. Translating gives CAVAGGPYNEQFF.

The rearrangement uses TRBV5-4 and TRBJ2-7; D gene unclear. The V gene lost 6 bases and the J gene lost 5 bases, with 18 bases spanning the gap. CDR3 size: 14 residues. The germline gives CDR1 SGHNT, CDR2 YYREEE (reference sequence). CDR3 nucleotide sequence: TGTGCCAGCACCCCAGGCGAGCTGAGCCACGAGCAGTACTTC. Its translation is CASTPGELSHEQYF. The variable domain in full, with the rest retrieved from reference TRBV5-4 and TRBJ2-7, is ETGVTQSPTHLIKTRGQQVTLRCSSQSGHNTVSWYQQALGQGPQFIFQYYREEENGRGNFPPRFSGLQFPNYSSELNVNALELDDSALYLCASTPGELSHEQYFGPGTRLTVT.

This rearrangement joins TRBV19 to TRBJ2-2; possible D gene TRBD2, 7 bases. The V gene's germline CDR1 is LNHDA and CDR2 SQIVND (reference sequence). V was pared by 5 bases and J by 4 bases, with 14 bases between. The length of the CDR3 is 15 residues. As DNA, the CDR3 is TGTGCCAGTAGTCCCCAGGGGACTATCACCGGGGAGCTGTTTTTT. Its translation is CASSPQGTITGELFF.

The rearrangement uses TRBV2 and TRBJ2-5, with D perhaps being TRBD1 or TRBD2 (6 bases each). The CDR3 runs to 13 residues. Trimming removed 8 bases at V and 5 bases at J, with 15 bases between. The germline V gene has CDR1 SNHLY and CDR2 FYNNEI. In DNA, the CDR3 is TGTGCCAGCTCTTATAGGGGGGTCGAGACCCAGTACTTC. It translates to CASSYRGVETQYF.

The chain is built from TRBV18 and TRBJ1-5; 7 bases agree with TRBD1. The V segment lost 3 bases and the J segment 4 bases; nucleotides outside the gene matches: 12. The CDR3 contains 17 residues. Germline loops: CDR1 KGHSH, CDR2 LQKENI. The CDR3 here is CASSPQRGTEFNQPQHF. The CDR3 nucleotides read TGTGCCAGCTCACCCCAACGGGGGACAGAGTTTAATCAGCCCCAGCATTTT.

The chain has TRBV4-2 and TRBJ1-2; D gene ambiguous. V lost 3 bases and J 0 bases, leaving 14 bases between the germline ends. CDR3 length: 16 amino acids. CDR1 and CDR2 (germline): LGHNA, YNFKEQ. The DNA of the CDR3 is TGTGCCAGCAGCCAGACTTGGGGAGGGTCTAACTATGGCTACACCTTC. Amino acid sequence: CASSQTWGGSNYGYTF.

The sample holds one count of this clone. The chain recombines TRBV7-2 with TRBJ1-5; D remains unclear. V was trimmed by 1 base and J by 11 bases, leaving 18 bases between them. Per the germline V gene, CDR1 is SGHTA and CDR2 is FQGNSA. The CDR3 spans 15 residues. CDR3 DNA: TGTGCCAGCAGCTTAGTGTACACGGACCGGTTGTCCCAGCATTTT. Protein product: CASSLVYTDRLSQHF.

The chain combines TRBV28 with TRBJ1-5; 9 bases fit TRBD1. The CDR3 totals 13 residues. J gave up 4 bases and V 10 bases, and 5 bases lay outside the gene matches. CDR1 and CDR2 (germline): MDHEN, SYDVKM. The CDR3 protein is CATSGQGNQPQHF. The CDR3 DNA reads as TGTGCCACCTCGGGACAGGGTAATCAGCCCCAGCATTTT.

The chain combines TRBV5-1 with TRBJ2-7; D call uncertain. V dropped 0 bases and J dropped 0 bases, with 16 bases sitting between them. Per the germline V gene, CDR1 is SGHRS and CDR2 is YFSETQ. CDR3 length: 17 residues. The CDR3 DNA follows: TGCGCCAGCAGCTTGGTAGCAGGACGGTCGAGCTCCTACGAGCAGTACTTC. This sequence encodes CASSLVAGRSSSYEQYF. Using reference TRBV5-1 and TRBJ2-7 for the parts outside the CDR3, the full variable domain is KAGVTQTPRYLIKTRGQQVTLSCSPISGHRSVSWYQQTPGQGLQFLFEYFSETQRNKGNFPGRFSGRQFSNSRSEMNVSTLELGDSALYLCASSLVAGRSSSYEQYFGPGTRLTVT.

This clone was seen only once. The CDR3 sequence is CASSLTRTGEQYF. For the CDR3, the DNA is TGTGCCAGCAGTTTAACACGGACGGGCGAGCAGTACTTC. The chain links TRBV27 to TRBJ2-7, with D unresolved. V was shortened by 2 bases and J by 6 bases, with 11 bases between the two germline ends. The CDR3 extends over 13 amino acids. CDR1 MNHEY and CDR2 SMNVEV come from the germline V gene (reference sequence).

The chain employs TRBV7-2 and TRBJ2-7; the match to TRBD2 covers 7 bases. This CDR3 has 15 amino acids. The germline CDR1 and CDR2 sequences are SGHTA and FQGNSA. V gave up 6 bases and J gave up 6 bases; unmatched junction bases: 14. CDR3 bases: TGTGCCAGCAGTCAAAGGGGCGGGAGAGTGAGCGAGCAGTACTTC. It specifies CASSQRGGRVSEQYF.

This sequence joins TRBV7-2 and TRBJ1-3; possible D gene TRBD1, 5 bases. The CDR3 spans 15 residues. Germline CDR1 and CDR2: SGHTA and FQGNSA. Trimming removed 1 base from V and 2 bases from J, with 9 bases in between. CDR3 in DNA: TGTGCCAGCAGCTTAGGGGGGTTCGCTGGAAACACCATATATTTT. Amino acid sequence: CASSLGGFAGNTIYF.